Given below is one TCR beta chain in context. This entry belongs to a study of control samples from healthy donors and cancer patients. Clones were sequenced by immunoSEQ multiplex PCR, and TCRdb holds only the in-frame ones, with some missing. The sample consists of 40,000 to 55,000 clones, under 95% of them appearing once. The CDR3 totals 16 residues. Looked up from germline, CDR1 is LNHDA and CDR2 is SQIVND (reference sequence). J was trimmed by 2 bases and V by 4 bases; bases with no gene match: 4. The source material was PBMCs. V gene TRBV19 combines with J gene TRBJ2-1; 11 bases are a match to TRBD2. The receptor comes from a woman aged 40 to 50 with head and neck cancer. CDR3 sequence (DNA): TGTGCCAGTAGTAGCCTGACTAGCGGGGCCTACAATGAGCAGTTCTTC. It is translated as CASSSLTSGAYNEQFF. Full variable domain (remainder filled in from reference TRBV19 and TRBJ2-1): DGGITQSPKYLFRKEGQNVTLSCEQNLNHDAMYWYRQDPGQGLRLIYYSQIVNDFQKGDIAEGYSVSREKKESFPLTVTSAQKNPTAFYLCASSSLTSGAYNEQFFGPGTRLTVL.